These 32 T cell receptor beta chains share one sample of origin, sequenced in a study of shared clonotypes between healthy human individuals. Clones were read by immunoSEQ multiplex PCR, and TCRdb kept only the in-frame ones, dropping some. Of about 490,000 clones listed, 76% are singletons. The sequencing input was PBMCs. The receptors were gathered from a woman in her thirties or forties in good health. Some clones in this sample may be carry-over from other donors' samples.

The genes are TRBV6-6 and TRBJ1-1; a possible D gene is TRBD1 (5 bases). Germline V gene sequence: CDR1 MNHNY, CDR2 SVGAGI (reference sequence). Deletions cut 0 bases from V and 4 bases from J, with 12 bases between. The CDR3 sequence is 15 residues long. CDR3 residues: CASSYSNGAGTEAFF. In DNA, the CDR3 is TGTGCCAGCAGTTACTCGAACGGGGCGGGCACTGAAGCTTTCTTT.

V is TRBV2 and J is TRBJ1-4; TRBD1 might be the D (5 bases). Trimming stripped 7 bases from V and 7 bases from J, with 13 bases between. The CDR3 is made up of 13 amino acids. From germline, CDR1 is SNHLY and CDR2 FYNNEI. The CDR3 protein is CASKAHGGEKLFF. For the CDR3, the DNA is TGTGCCAGCAAGGCCCACGGGGGTGAAAAACTGTTTTTT.

The CDR3 spells CASSPQGYHEQYF. The CDR3 DNA reads as TGTGCCAGCAGCCCACAGGGTTACCACGAGCAGTACTTC. J is TRBJ2-7 and V is TRBV5-4; TRBD1 is a possible D gene (6 bases). Germline V lookup: CDR1 SGHNT, CDR2 YYREEE (reference sequence). V shed 4 bases and J shed 5 bases, with 13 bases lying between them. The CDR3 runs to 13 residues.

This CDR3 reads CASRGITPTQPQHF. The DNA of the CDR3 is TGTGCCAGCAGAGGGATTACACCTACGCAGCCCCAGCATTTT. V usage is TRBV27 and J usage is TRBJ1-5, with D hard to call. The CDR3 is 14 amino acids. CDR1 MNHEY and CDR2 SMNVEV come from the germline V gene (reference sequence). V lost 6 bases and J 7 bases, leaving 16 bases between the germline ends.

The J gene is TRBJ2-5, the V gene TRBV2; D is perhaps TRBD1 or TRBD2 (5 bases each). This CDR3 has 14 residues. The V end lost 2 bases, the J end lost 5 bases, and 12 bases lay between the germline ends. Germline CDR1 reads SNHLY; CDR2 reads FYNNEI. For the CDR3, the DNA is TGTGCCAGCAGTGAATTTGGGGGAAGGGAGACCCAGTACTTC. Translating it yields CASSEFGGRETQYF.

A note on this clone: Additional DNA sequences in this sample encode the identical CDR3. The chain couples TRBV9 to TRBJ2-4, with D perhaps matching TRBD2 (6 bases). The CDR3 has 14 residues. Trimming cost V 2 bases and J 1 base, with 7 bases left between them. CDR1 is SGDLS, CDR2 YYNGEE, per germline. CDR3: CASSVGGAKNIQYF. The CDR3 DNA follows: TGTGCCAGCAGCGTGGGGGGTGCCAAAAACATTCAGTACTTC.

The chain links TRBV2 to TRBJ1-2; the match to TRBD1 covers 8 bases. In germline, CDR1 is SNHLY, CDR2 FYNNEI. V lost 6 bases and J lost 3; bases outside the gene matches: 9. This CDR3 region has 15 residues. The CDR3 coding sequence is TGTGCCAGCAGGGCCAAGACAGGGGAGTACTATGGCTACACCTTC. Translated: CASRAKTGEYYGYTF. The variable domain in full, completed from reference TRBV2 and TRBJ1-2, reads EPEVTQTPSHQVTQMGQEVILRCVPISNHLYFYWYRQILGQKVEFLVSFYNNEISEKSEIFDDQFSVERPDGSNFTLKIRSTKLEDSAMYFCASRAKTGEYYGYTFGSGTRLTVV.

The chain is built from TRBV19 and TRBJ1-1; no clear D gene. The CDR3 runs to 14 residues. Per the germline V gene, CDR1 is LNHDA and CDR2 is SQIVND (reference sequence). The V end lost 4 bases, the J end lost 3 bases, and 12 bases lay between the germline ends. CDR3 bases: TGTGCCAGTAGTACGGATACACGGGACACTGAAGCTTTCTTT. This sequence encodes CASSTDTRDTEAFF.

J is TRBJ2-1 and V is TRBV4-1; D is unclear. CDR1 is MGHRA and CDR2 is YSYEKL in the germline V gene. Trimming shortened V by 3 bases and J by 3 bases, and 12 bases separated the two germline ends. The CDR3 sequence is 15 residues long. The CDR3 region is CASSQVATGYNEQFF. In DNA, the CDR3 is TGCGCCAGCAGCCAGGTTGCGACGGGCTACAATGAGCAGTTCTTC.

This clone was seen a handful of times. V and J are TRBV29-1 and TRBJ2-2, with 9 bases matching TRBD2. Germline trimming cut 7 bases from V and 3 bases from J; bases unmatched to any gene: 6. Germline V gene data show CDR1 as SQVTM and CDR2 as ANQGSEA. The CDR3 covers 14 residues. CDR3 nucleotide sequence: TGCAGCGGCGCCGGGACTAGCCACACCGGGGAGCTGTTTTTT. Translated, it gives CSGAGTSHTGELFF.

Details on this clone: At one boundary the junction diverges from the germline segment, which might be a read error. The chain uses TRBV5-1 and TRBJ2-1; 10 bases line up with TRBD1. Germline lookup yields CDR1 SGHRS and CDR2 YFSETQ. This CDR3 has 16 amino acids. Written as DNA, the CDR3 is TGCGCCAGCAGCTTGCTCCCAGGGACAGGGGACAATGGGCAGTTCTTC. Amino acid sequence: CASSLLPGTGDNGQFF.

On this clone: Given a far larger clone just one base away, this is likely a sequencing read error. This sequence joins TRBV30 and TRBJ1-2; no firm D call. Trimming removed 1 base at V and 8 bases at J, with 14 bases between. This CDR3 region has 13 residues. Germline lookup yields CDR1 GTSNPN and CDR2 SVGIG (reference sequence). The CDR3 loop is CAWSADGVKGYTF. The CDR3 DNA reads TGTGCCTGGAGTGCGGACGGGGTAAAAGGCTACACCTTC.

CDR3 in amino acids: CASSPRDRGTNSNQPQHF. CDR3 DNA sequence: TGTGCCAGCAGCCCCCGGGACAGGGGAACAAATAGCAATCAGCCCCAGCATTTT. The chain couples TRBV5-5 to TRBJ1-5; 10 nucleotides align to TRBD1. The V gene end was trimmed by 4 bases and the J gene end by 0 bases; junction bases not matched to a gene: 10. CDR1 SGHKS and CDR2 YYEKEE come from the germline V gene (reference sequence). The CDR3 has 18 amino acids. Full variable domain (outside the CDR3, taken from reference TRBV5-5 and TRBJ1-5): DAGVTQSPTHLIKTRGQQVTLRCSPISGHKSVSWYQQVLGQGPQFIFQYYEKEERGRGNFPDRFSARQFPNYSSELNVNALLLGDSALYLCASSPRDRGTNSNQPQHFGDGTRLSIL.

The rearrangement uses TRBV27 and TRBJ2-2; perhaps TRBD2 as D (6 bases). Germline CDR1 is MNHEY and CDR2 is SMNVEV (reference sequence). CDR3 size: 16 residues. Trimming cost V 5 bases and J 0 bases, with 13 bases left between them. CDR3 sequence: CASSRGAGPNTGELFF. The CDR3 bases are TGTGCCAGCAGTCGAGGCGCGGGACCGAACACCGGGGAGCTGTTTTTT.

The CDR3 DNA sequence: TGTGCCAGCAGCTTTTTAGCGGGATGGGGCAATGAGCAGTTCTTC. This encodes CASSFLAGWGNEQFF. The rearrangement links TRBV11-2 to TRBJ2-1; TRBD2 matches 8 bases. The germline CDR1 and CDR2 sequences are SGHAT and FQNNGV. The V segment lost 3 bases and the J segment 6 bases; nucleotides outside the gene matches: 7. The CDR3 is 15 amino acids.

This clone has a handful of counts. This chain links TRBV2 with TRBJ1-1, with D tentatively TRBD1 (5 bases). The germline gives CDR1 SNHLY, CDR2 FYNNEI. The V end was cut by 3 bases, the J end by 4 bases, with 9 bases between. The CDR3 spans 13 residues. The CDR3 DNA reads TGTGCCAGCAGTGACAGGGCGGCCACTGAAGCTTTCTTT. This codes for CASSDRAATEAFF.

V usage is TRBV29-1 and J usage is TRBJ2-6, with 7 bases aligning to TRBD2. V lost 7 bases and J lost 2; bases outside the gene matches: 2. The CDR3 has 13 residues. CDR1 is SQVTM, CDR2 ANQGSEA, per germline. The CDR3 region has the DNA TGCAGCGCCCGGGGGGCTGGGGCCAACGTCCTGACTTTC. Translated: CSARGAGANVLTF.

This chain connects TRBV2 to TRBJ2-5; 10 nucleotides match TRBD2. The J call may be in error: the DNA end matches TRBJ2-7 better. The CDR3 contains 14 residues. Germline V gene data show CDR1 as SNHLY and CDR2 as FYNNEI. The CDR3 DNA follows: TGTGCCAGCAGCATCCCTAGCGGGAGCTACGAGCAGTACTTC. Translation gives CASSIPSGSYEQYF.

This chain uses TRBV5-4 with TRBJ1-4; 7 positions agree with TRBD1. This CDR3 contains 15 residues. V shed 0 bases and J 7 bases; nucleotides not matched to a gene: 6. The germline gives CDR1 SGHNT, CDR2 YYREEE (reference sequence). The DNA of the CDR3 is TGTGCCAGCAGCTTGGAAAACAGGGGAAGTGAAAAACTGTTTTTT. Its protein product is CASSLENRGSEKLFF.

The rearrangement links TRBV19 to TRBJ2-2; 8 positions agree with TRBD2. Germline trimming cut 7 bases from V and 4 bases from J; bases unmatched to any gene: 8. CDR1 and CDR2 (germline): LNHDA, SQIVND (reference sequence). This CDR3 region has 15 residues. The CDR3 here is CASTKAGDRTGELFF. The CDR3 nucleotides read TGTGCCAGTACCAAAGCGGGAGACCGCACCGGGGAGCTGTTTTTT. Full variable domain (missing parts from reference TRBV19 and TRBJ2-2): DGGITQSPKYLFRKEGQNVTLSCEQNLNHDAMYWYRQDPGQGLRLIYYSQIVNDFQKGDIAEGYSVSREKKESFPLTVTSAQKNPTAFYLCASTKAGDRTGELFFGEGSRLTVL.

Concerning this clone itself: A read error is likely here: a far larger clone is one base away. The chain uses TRBV7-6 and TRBJ1-1, with 11 bases lining up with TRBD1. Germline assignment: CDR1 SGHVS and CDR2 FNYEAQ. This CDR3 spans 14 amino acids. With V trimmed by 1 base and J by 6 bases, 1 base remained unmatched. The CDR3 DNA follows: TGTGCCAGCAGCTTAGGGACAGGGGGCTCTGAAGCTTTCTTT. Translating gives CASSLGTGGSEAFF.

This chain connects TRBV5-6 to TRBJ2-3, with TRBD2 identical over 13 bases. Per the germline V gene, CDR1 is SGHDT and CDR2 is YYEEEE. The CDR3 is 16 amino acids. V shed 4 bases and J 4 bases; nucleotides not matched to a gene: 6. This CDR3 is CASSLTSGRAPDTQYF. DNA for the CDR3: TGTGCCAGCAGCCTCACTAGCGGGAGGGCCCCAGATACGCAGTATTTT.

This clone was counted ten times or more. This chain joins TRBV4-3 and TRBJ1-5, with TRBD1 matching over 7 bases. The CDR3 has 16 residues. V was pared by 0 bases and J by 5 bases, with 7 bases of the junction left unmatched. CDR1 and CDR2 (germline): LGHNA, YSLEER. This CDR3 is CASSQDSRQGYQPQHF. In DNA, the CDR3 is TGCGCCAGCAGCCAAGATTCGAGACAGGGTTATCAGCCCCAGCATTTT.

With regard to this clone: The sample contains more than one DNA sequence encoding this CDR3. The V and J genes are TRBV9 and TRBJ2-7; 8 bases match TRBD1. The CDR3 consists of 14 residues. CDR1 and CDR2 from the germline V gene are SGDLS and YYNGEE. Trimming took 4 bases from V and 1 from J; bases not matched to a gene: 4. CDR3: CASSRGQGSYEQYF. CDR3 in DNA: TGTGCCAGCAGCAGAGGACAGGGTTCCTACGAGCAGTACTTC.

In DNA form, the CDR3 reads TGTGCCAGCAGCGCAGAGGCTAACACTGAAGCTTTCTTT. Protein: CASSAEANTEAFF. The J gene is TRBJ1-1, the V gene TRBV7-3; D unclear. Germline assignment: CDR1 SGHTA and CDR2 FQGTGA. The CDR3 runs to 13 residues. Trimming shortened V by 5 bases and J by 2 bases, and 9 bases separated the two germline ends.

The genes are TRBV28 and TRBJ2-1; no reliable D call. CDR3 length: 14 amino acids. Germline V gives CDR1 MDHEN, CDR2 SYDVKM. Trimming removed 6 bases at V and 4 bases at J, with 13 bases between. The CDR3: CASSLEADYNEQFF. The CDR3 DNA reads as TGTGCCAGCAGCCTAGAGGCGGATTACAATGAGCAGTTCTTC.

This clone was observed a few times. The chain uses TRBV19 and TRBJ2-5, with D tentatively TRBD1 or TRBD2 (5 bases each). From germline, CDR1 is LNHDA and CDR2 SQIVND (reference sequence). The V end was cut by 4 bases, the J end by 1 base, with 10 bases between. The CDR3 is 14 amino acids. CDR3 bases: TGTGCCAGTAGTACTGGGACCATCCAAGAGACCCAGTACTTC. Its protein is CASSTGTIQETQYF. Variable domain in full (rest from reference TRBV19 and TRBJ2-5): DGGITQSPKYLFRKEGQNVTLSCEQNLNHDAMYWYRQDPGQGLRLIYYSQIVNDFQKGDIAEGYSVSREKKESFPLTVTSAQKNPTAFYLCASSTGTIQETQYFGPGTRLLVL.

The chain is built from TRBV7-2 and TRBJ2-5; TRBD2 matches at 11 bases. The CDR3 is 20 amino acids. V trimming: 0 bases; J trimming: 0 bases; junction bases outside the gene matches: 12. The germline gives CDR1 SGHTA, CDR2 FQGNSA. CDR3 sequence reads: CASSLASSGRAFWYQETQYF. The CDR3, as DNA: TGTGCCAGCAGCTTAGCCAGTAGCGGGAGGGCCTTCTGGTACCAAGAGACCCAGTACTTC.

The chain recombines TRBV6-1 with TRBJ1-5; weak D call: TRBD1 (6 bases). The germline V and J ends were trimmed by 2 bases and 3 bases, with 23 bases remaining between them. The CDR3 covers 19 residues. Germline CDR1 and CDR2: MNHNS and SASEGT. As DNA, the CDR3 is TGTGCCAGCAGTGAAAGGGTTACTGATCTACAGGGCGACAATCAGCCCCAGCATTTT. This codes for CASSERVTDLQGDNQPQHF.

The gene calls are TRBV7-8 and TRBJ2-3; weak D call: TRBD1 (6 bases). Trimming shortened V by 5 bases and J by 6 bases, and 15 bases separated the two germline ends. Germline loops: CDR1 SGHVS, CDR2 FQNEAQ. There are 14 residues in the CDR3. The CDR3: CASSHRRGMDTQYF. In nucleotides, the CDR3 is TGTGCCAGCAGCCACAGAAGGGGGATGGATACGCAGTATTTT. The variable domain in full, with the rest retrieved from reference TRBV7-8 and TRBJ2-3, is GAGVSQSPRYKVAKRGQDVALRCDPISGHVSLFWYQQALGQGPEFLTYFQNEAQLDKSGLPSDRFFAERPEGSVSTLKIQRTQQEDSAVYLCASSHRRGMDTQYFGPGTRLTVL.

This clone has a single count. The rearrangement links TRBV5-6 to TRBJ2-7; D unclear. V lost 0 bases and J lost 3, with 7 bases in between. Germline CDR1 SGHDT, CDR2 YYEEEE. The CDR3 is 13 amino acids. In nucleotides, the CDR3 is TGTGCCAGCAGCTTGGGACCGTACTACGAGCAGTACTTC. Protein: CASSLGPYYEQYF. The full variable domain, completed using reference TRBV5-6 and TRBJ2-7, is DAGVTQSPTHLIKTRGQQVTLRCSPKSGHDTVSWYQQALGQGPQFIFQYYEEEERQRGNFPDRFSGHQFPNYSSELNVNALLLGDSALYLCASSLGPYYEQYFGPGTRLTVT.

This sequence joins TRBV5-1 and TRBJ2-1; no clear D gene. Germline V CDR1 and CDR2: SGHRS, YFSETQ. The CDR3 runs to 14 residues. V lost 4 bases to trimming and J lost 3 bases, with 11 bases between them. CDR3 region: CASSPRSGYNEQFF. The CDR3 DNA reads as TGCGCCAGCAGCCCCCGGTCGGGCTACAATGAGCAGTTCTTC.